This T cell receptor beta chain was profiled in a study of human versus mouse CDR3 diversity and MHC coevolution. The overall study: The immunoSEQ assay reportedly detects one in 200,000 T cells.

V was pared by 4 bases and J by 3 bases, with 0 bases of the junction left unmatched. Per the germline V gene, CDR1 is LNHDA and CDR2 is SQIVND (reference sequence). The CDR3 sequence is 12 residues long. Sequencing was performed with immunoSEQ multiplex PCR; in TCRdb, only in-frame clones are kept and a portion is missing. This sample has 60,000 to 95,000 clones; 85% to 95% occur once, and the top ten carry less than 0.19%. On this clone: Its antigen is undetermined.

Broader study findings: Mice had fewer CDR3 deletions and insertions than humans on average.

The V and J genes are TRBV19 and TRBJ2-7; 7 bases are a match to TRBD2. The receptor was derived from a person between 25 and 75 years old in good health. The sample taken for sequencing was naive CD4+ T cells from blood. Subset of the sample: CD45RO-negative CD62L-positive naive CD4 T cells. The CDR3 here is CASSSGSYEQYF. The CDR3 nucleotides are TGTGCCAGTAGTAGCGGGAGCTACGAGCAGTACTTC.